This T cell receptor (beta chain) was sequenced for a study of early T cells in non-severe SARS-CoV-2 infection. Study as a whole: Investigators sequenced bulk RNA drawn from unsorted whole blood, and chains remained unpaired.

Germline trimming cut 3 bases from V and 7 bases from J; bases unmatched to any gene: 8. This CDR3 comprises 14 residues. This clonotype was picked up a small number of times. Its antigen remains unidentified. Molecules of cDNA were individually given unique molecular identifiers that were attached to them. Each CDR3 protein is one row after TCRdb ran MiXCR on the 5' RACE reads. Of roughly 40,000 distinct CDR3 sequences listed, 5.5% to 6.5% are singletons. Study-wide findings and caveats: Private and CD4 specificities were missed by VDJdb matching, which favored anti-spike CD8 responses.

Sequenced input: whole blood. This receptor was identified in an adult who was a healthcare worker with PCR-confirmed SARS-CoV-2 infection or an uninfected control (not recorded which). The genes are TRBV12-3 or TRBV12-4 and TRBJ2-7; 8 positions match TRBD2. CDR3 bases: TGTGCCAGCAGTTTCGGGACTAGTCGCTTAGAGCAGTACTTC. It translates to CASSFGTSRLEQYF.